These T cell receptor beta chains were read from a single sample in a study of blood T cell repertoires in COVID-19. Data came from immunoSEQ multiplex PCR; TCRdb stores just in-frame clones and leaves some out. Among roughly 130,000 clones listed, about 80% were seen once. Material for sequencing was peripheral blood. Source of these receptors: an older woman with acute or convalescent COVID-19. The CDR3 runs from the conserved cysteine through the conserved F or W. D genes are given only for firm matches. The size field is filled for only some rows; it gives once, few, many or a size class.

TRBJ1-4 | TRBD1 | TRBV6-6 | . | TGTGCCAGCAGTCGGTCGGCAGGGGGCGGCGAAAAACTGTTTTTT | CASSRSAGGGEKLFF
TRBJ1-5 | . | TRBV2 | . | TGTGCCAGCAGAGGACAGAATAGCAATCAGCCCCAGCATTTT | CASRGQNSNQPQHF
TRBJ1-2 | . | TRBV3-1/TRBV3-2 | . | TGTGCCAGCAGCCAAGTAGAGGGTGGCTACACCTTC | CASSQVEGGYTF
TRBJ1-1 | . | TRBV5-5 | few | TGTGCCAGCACCGCGCCGGGGATGAACACTGAAGCTTTCTTT | CASTAPGMNTEAFF
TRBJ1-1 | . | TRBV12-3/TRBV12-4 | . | TGTGCCAGCAGCGAGAGCGGGACTGAAGCTTTCTTT | CASSESGTEAFF
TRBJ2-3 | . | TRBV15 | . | TGTGCCACCAGCCGGCGACGGGTCCGTGCAGATACGCAGTATTTT | CATSRRRVRADTQYF
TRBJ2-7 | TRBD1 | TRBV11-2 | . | TGTGCCAGCAGATCTCCCGGGACAGGTTCCTACGAGCAGTACTTC | CASRSPGTGSYEQYF
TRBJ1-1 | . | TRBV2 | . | TGTGCCAGCAGTGACAGGGGCAGGTCGAGGACTGAAGCTTTCTTT | CASSDRGRSRTEAFF
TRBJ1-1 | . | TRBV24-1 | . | TGTGCCACCAGTCAAACAGGGCTCACTGAAGCTTTCTTT | CATSQTGLTEAFF
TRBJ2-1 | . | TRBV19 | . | TGTGCCAGTAGCCCTAGTTTCAATGAGCAGTTCTTC | CASSPSFNEQFF
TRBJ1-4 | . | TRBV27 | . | TGTGCCAGCAGCCTGCGGGAGGGGGAAAAACTGTTTTTT | CASSLREGEKLFF
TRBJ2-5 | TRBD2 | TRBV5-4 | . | TGTGCCAGCAGCTTAGGACTAGCGGGGGTGGGAGGAGAGACCCAGTACTTC | CASSLGLAGVGGETQYF
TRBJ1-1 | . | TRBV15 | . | TGTGCCACCAGCAGAGAAATAGGCTCGAGGACTGAAGCTTTCTTT | CATSREIGSRTEAFF
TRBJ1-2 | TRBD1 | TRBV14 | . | TGTGCCAGCAGCCAGGCGACAGGGAGAACAACCCATGGCTACACCTTC | CASSQATGRTTHGYTF
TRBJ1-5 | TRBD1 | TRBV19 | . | TGTGCCAGTAGTATGCCGGGACAGGTAGGACAGCCCCAGCATTTT | CASSMPGQVGQPQHF
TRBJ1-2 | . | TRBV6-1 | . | TGTGCCAGCAGTGAAGAGCTGGGGCTTGGCTACACCTTC | CASSEELGLGYTF
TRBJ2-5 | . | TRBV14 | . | TGTGCCAGCAGCCAAGTCGGAGGACACCAAGAGACCCAGTACTTC | CASSQVGGHQETQYF
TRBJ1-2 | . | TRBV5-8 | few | TGTGCCAGCAGCTTTGGACAGCAAGATGGCTACACCTTC | CASSFGQQDGYTF
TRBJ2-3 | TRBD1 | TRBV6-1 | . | TGTGCCAGCAGTGAACCCGGGACAGGGGTAGATACGCAGTATTTT | CASSEPGTGVDTQYF